This TCR beta chain was found in a study of human T cells and chemical hapten exposure. Whole-study context: Per-sample TCR yield variation was attributed mainly to small pooled library volume differences.

The starting material, unfractionated whole blood, was used for total RNA extraction. This clonotype has a count of ten or more. Its antigen is not known. Individual cDNA molecules (in the library) carried attached unique molecular identifiers. Authors' analysis steps: Across samples, TCR counts had a median of roughly 91,000 and ranged from about 23,224 to 690,600. Each CDR3 protein is one row after TCRdb ran MiXCR on the 5' RACE reads. None of the V and J calls come from the authors' own analysis; TCRdb made them. This sample carries approximately 140,000 distinct CDR3 sequences, about 4.3% of them seen once, and the ten largest clones take 1.3% to 1.5%. The V gene lost 5 bases and the J gene lost 1 base, with 9 bases spanning the gap. The CDR3 has 15 amino acids. Germline V gene sequence: CDR1 SGHDN, CDR2 FVKESK. Study outcomes and limitations: DPC sensitization did not alter TCRs above 1 in 1000 frequency.

This clonotype was obtained from a female donor in good health. The V and J genes are TRBV14 and TRBJ1-6, with D hard to call. The CDR3 DNA reads TGTGCCAGCAGCTGGACGCATTCCTATAATTCACCCCTCCACTTT. The encoded protein is CASSWTHSYNSPLHF.